This T cell receptor beta chain was observed in a study of vaccination effects on CD4 cells after COVID-19. Whole-study findings and limits: Marked clonal contraction of infection- and vaccine-induced clones was seen late after vaccination.

TCRdb's table, derived via immunoSEQ multiplex PCR, lists solely in-frame clones and lacks some. Of about 58,000 clones in the sample, about three quarters were seen once. Between days 9 and 11 of culture, CD4+ T cells were separated out. Prior SARS-CoV-2 infection was absent in the vaccine recipients, as shown by negative nucleocapsid antibodies. Both day 3 and day 7 saw half the medium replaced with IL-2 medium. CDR1 is LGHNT and CDR2 is FRNRAP in the germline V gene. The germline V and J ends were trimmed by 1 base and 6 bases, with 10 bases remaining between them. The CDR3 has 14 amino acids. With regard to this clone: Its antigen is still unknown.

This chain uses TRBV12-5 with TRBJ1-3, with D perhaps matching TRBD1 (6 bases). This receptor was taken from a human donor who received a COVID-19 vaccine. Sequenced material: CD4+ T cells from PBMCs cultured without peptide, taken before COVID-19 vaccination. CDR3: CASGLGTETNTIYF. In DNA form, the CDR3 reads TGTGCTAGTGGTTTGGGGACAGAGACAAACACCATATATTTT.